The 20 T cell receptor beta chains below all came from one sample that was sequenced in a study of blood T cell repertoires in COVID-19 (dated by TCRdb to the early 2020s). Libraries were made using the immunoSEQ multiplex PCR assay. TCRdb carries this immuneACCESS record with in-frame sequences only. Its versions omit some clonotypes, under half of them owing to an unresolved V gene in the studies checked, with the rest unexplained. This sample is represented by 330,000 or so clones; roughly 87% of them were singletons. Jointly, the top ten make up 2.5% to 3% of the sample. Sequenced input: PBMCs or T cells enriched from blood (not recorded which). The receptors originated from a woman in her twenties or thirties who had recovered from COVID-19.

The V gene is TRBV6-5, the J gene TRBJ2-1, with a weak D call TRBD2 (5 bases). The CDR3 contains 15 residues. Germline loops: CDR1 MNHEY, CDR2 SVGAGI. Trimming removed 7 bases at V and 5 bases at J, with 18 bases between. The CDR3, as DNA: TGTGCCAGCACCCTAGCCCCCGAGGCACACAATGAGCAGTTCTTC. This sequence encodes CASTLAPEAHNEQFF.

This rearrangement joins TRBV15 to TRBJ2-1, with D hard to call. The CDR3 runs 13 residues. CDR1 is LNHNV and CDR2 is YYDKDF in the germline V gene (reference sequence). V was clipped by 0 bases and J by 5 bases, with 5 bases between them. DNA of the CDR3: TGTGCCACCAGCAGAGACCCGGACAATGAGCAGTTCTTC. This codes for CATSRDPDNEQFF. The full variable domain, rest sourced from reference TRBV15 and TRBJ2-1, is DAMVIQNPRYQVTQFGKPVTLSCSQTLNHNVMYWYQQKSSQAPKLLFHYYDKDFNNEADTPDNFQSRRPNTSFCFLDIRSPGLGDTAMYLCATSRDPDNEQFFGPGTRLTVL.

This chain uses TRBV11-3 with TRBJ2-5; 8 bases fit TRBD1. This CDR3 contains 16 residues. The junction had 9 bases not matched to a gene; V was cut back by 4 bases and J by 2 bases. Germline CDR1 and CDR2: SGHNT and YENEEA. The CDR3 DNA sequence: TGTGCCAGCAGCTCAGCGCGCAGGGGGCCTCAAGAGACCCAGTACTTC. Protein sequence: CASSSARRGPQETQYF.

V gene TRBV7-3 combines with J gene TRBJ1-1, with D tentatively TRBD1 (5 bases). The CDR3 runs to 13 residues. CDR1 is SGHTA, CDR2 FQGTGA, per germline. V was shortened by 2 bases and J by 4 bases, with 8 bases between the two germline ends. CDR3 sequence: CASSLQGTTEAFF. Written as DNA, the CDR3 is TGTGCCAGCAGCTTACAGGGTACCACTGAAGCTTTCTTT.

The J gene is TRBJ2-2, the V gene TRBV7-9; no clear D gene. The germline V and J ends were trimmed by 1 base and 4 bases, with 10 bases remaining between them. The germline V gene has CDR1 SEHNR and CDR2 FQNEAQ (reference sequence). The CDR3 consists of 15 residues. DNA of the CDR3: TGTGCCAGCAGCTTAGAAGTAGCTTCCACCGGGGAGCTGTTTTTT. Translating it yields CASSLEVASTGELFF.

V and J are TRBV10-3 and TRBJ2-7; TRBD1 agrees at 10 bases. This CDR3 is 15 amino acids long. After removal of 1 base from V and 2 bases from J, the junction contained 2 bases not matched to a gene. Per the germline V gene, CDR1 is ENHRY and CDR2 is SYGVKD. The DNA for the CDR3 is TGTGCCATCAGTGAGTTCGGACAGGGGGCCTACGAGCAGTACTTC. Its protein is CAISEFGQGAYEQYF.

This clone has only a few counts. The chain employs TRBV5-4 and TRBJ1-1, with 8 bases lining up with TRBD1. J gave up 5 bases and V 0 bases, and 3 bases lay outside the gene matches. CDR1 SGHNT and CDR2 YYREEE come from the germline V gene (reference sequence). The CDR3 covers 14 residues. CDR3 bases: TGTGCCAGCAGCTTGGAACAGGGGGGGACTGAAGCTTTCTTT. It translates to CASSLEQGGTEAFF.

V is TRBV5-8 and J is TRBJ1-5; D not certain. The CDR3 length is 13 residues. From germline, CDR1 is SGHTS and CDR2 YDEGEE. The V end lost 1 base, the J end lost 1 base, and 3 bases lay between the germline ends. This CDR3 reads CASSLTSNQPQHF. CDR3 DNA: TGTGCCAGCAGCTTGACAAGCAATCAGCCCCAGCATTTT. The full variable domain, rest sourced from reference TRBV5-8 and TRBJ1-5, is EAGVTQSPTHLIKTRGQQATLRCSPISGHTSVYWYQQALGLGLQFLLWYDEGEERNRGNFPPRFSGRQFPNYSSELNVNALELEDSALYLCASSLTSNQPQHFGDGTRLSIL.

The J gene is TRBJ1-3, the V gene TRBV7-8, with TRBD1 identical over 9 bases. The length of the CDR3 is 16 residues. J lost 8 bases, V lost 5 bases, and 13 bases had no gene match. Germline-derived CDR1 and CDR2 are SGHVS and FQNEAQ. CDR3 bases: TGTGCCAGCAGCCCCGGGACAGGGAAAAGCTCGTACACCATATATTTT. Protein sequence: CASSPGTGKSSYTIYF.

Of note for this clone: The same CDR3 is also encoded by other DNA sequences in this sample. This chain uses TRBV28 with TRBJ1-2; perhaps TRBD1 as D (6 bases). Per germline, CDR1 MDHEN and CDR2 SYDVKM. The ends were cut back, 4 bases at V and 4 bases at J, with 7 bases in the middle. CDR3 length: 12 amino acids. The CDR3 sequence: CASSSQGYGYTF. As DNA, the CDR3 is TGTGCCAGCAGTTCACAGGGCTATGGCTACACCTTC.

The chain links TRBV27 to TRBJ2-5; D remains ambiguous. CDR3 length: 13 residues. In germline, CDR1 is MNHEY, CDR2 SMNVEV (reference sequence). V was pared by 3 bases and J by 4 bases, with 9 bases between. Here the CDR3 reads CASSFGGPETQYF. The CDR3 coding sequence is TGTGCCAGCAGTTTTGGTGGGCCAGAGACCCAGTACTTC.

The V call is TRBV6-1, the J call TRBJ2-1, with 8 bases lining up with TRBD2. CDR1 and CDR2 (germline): MNHNS, SASEGT. This CDR3 spans 16 amino acids. The trim removed 3 bases at V and 2 bases at J, leaving 6 bases unmatched. CDR3 in amino acids: CASSEREAPPYNEQFF. CDR3 coding DNA: TGTGCCAGCAGTGAGCGGGAGGCTCCCCCCTACAATGAGCAGTTCTTC.

This clone has a single count. The genes are TRBV28 and TRBJ1-1; D remains ambiguous. Germline CDR1 MDHEN, CDR2 SYDVKM. Trimming stripped 2 bases from V and 2 bases from J, with 9 bases between. This CDR3 comprises 14 residues. DNA for the CDR3: TGTGCCAGCAGTTTAGGCAGGATTAACACTGAAGCTTTCTTT. Translating it yields CASSLGRINTEAFF. The full variable domain, its missing parts supplied by reference TRBV28 and TRBJ1-1, is DVKVTQSSRYLVKRTGEKVFLECVQDMDHENMFWYRQDPGLGLRLIYFSYDVKMKEKGDIPEGYSVSREKKERFSLILESASTNQTSMYLCASSLGRINTEAFFGQGTRLTVV.

The chain employs TRBV4-2 and TRBJ1-5; TRBD1 is a possible D gene (5 bases). Trimming removed 3 bases from V and 3 bases from J, with 6 bases in between. The CDR3 loop spans 13 amino acids. Germline V gene data show CDR1 as LGHNA and CDR2 as YNFKEQ. The CDR3 DNA reads as TGTGCCAGCAGCCAGGACAACAATCAGCCCCAGCATTTT. Translated, it gives CASSQDNNQPQHF.

The chain is built from TRBV13 and TRBJ2-7, with TRBD2 matching 7 bases. The germline gives CDR1 PRHDT, CDR2 FYEKMQ (reference sequence). This CDR3 contains 14 residues. The junction had 7 bases not matched to a gene; V was cut back by 5 bases and J by 3 bases. CDR3 sequence: CASSPPGGGYEQYF. The CDR3 DNA reads TGTGCCAGCAGCCCCCCGGGGGGAGGCTACGAGCAGTACTTC.

The chain combines TRBV12-3 or TRBV12-4 with TRBJ2-7; D possibly corresponds to TRBD2 (6 bases). The CDR3 runs 13 residues. Trimming removed 6 bases from V and 5 bases from J, with 14 bases in between. The CDR3 spells CASRPWGDNEQYF. The CDR3 DNA follows: TGTGCCAGCAGACCTTGGGGGGATAACGAGCAGTACTTC.

The chain has TRBV28 and TRBJ2-1; 11 nucleotides line up with TRBD2. From germline, CDR1 is MDHEN and CDR2 SYDVKM. V lost 5 bases, J lost 6 bases, and 3 bases stayed unmatched. This CDR3 has 14 amino acids. CDR3 sequence reads: CASSRTSGGNEQFF. The CDR3 region has the DNA TGTGCCAGCAGTAGAACTAGCGGGGGCAATGAGCAGTTCTTC.

V usage is TRBV6-5 and J usage is TRBJ2-3; 12 bases agree with TRBD2. Germline lookup yields CDR1 MNHEY and CDR2 SVGAGI. The CDR3 length is 15 residues. With 7 bases clipped from V and 0 bases from J, the junction kept 2 bases outside the gene matches. CDR3 sequence (DNA): TGTGCCAGCACCGGACTAGCGGGGAGCACAGATACGCAGTATTTT. Encoded protein: CASTGLAGSTDTQYF.

The chain recombines TRBV10-2 with TRBJ2-7; D remains unclear. V was trimmed by 4 bases and J by 4 bases, leaving 8 bases between them. Per germline, CDR1 WSHSY and CDR2 SAAADI. The CDR3 runs 12 residues. The CDR3 here is CASSGVRYEQYF. The DNA for the CDR3 is TGCGCCAGCAGTGGGGTGAGGTACGAGCAGTACTTC.

This sequence joins TRBV6-5 and TRBJ2-2; D unclear. The CDR3 loop spans 14 amino acids. Trimming removed 0 bases from V and 7 bases from J, with 9 bases in between. Germline values: CDR1 MNHEY, CDR2 SVGAGI. Written as DNA, the CDR3 is TGTGCCAGCAGTTACTCGAGATCGAACGGGGAGCTGTTTTTT. It is translated as CASSYSRSNGELFF.